This T cell receptor beta chain comes out of a study of T cell clones after liver transplantation. For the study at large: TCRbeta sequencing after a pre-transplant mixed lymphocyte reaction identified graft-donor-reactive clones, later tracked in post-transplant blood. Apart from a few HCV-positive recipients, transplants were for non-autoimmune, non-viral reasons.

For this clone: Its specificity is not known.

The study, taken as a whole, reports: The donor-reactive repertoire was only partly measurable in two subjects, lacking donor cells. Donor-reactive sequences fell more than third party-reactive ones, suggesting partial deletion.

This CDR3 comprises 14 residues. Germline CDR1 is LGHNA and CDR2 is YSLEER. Trimming pared 1 base from V and 3 bases from J, leaving 8 bases between. Method: immunoSEQ multiplex PCR; TCRdb's copy keeps in-frame clones and lacks some. The table has about 75,000 clones, over 85% seen once. This clonotype originated in a human donor who received a liver transplant. This sequence joins TRBV4-3 and TRBJ2-3, with D unresolved. Material: CD4+ T cells from blood, obtained before liver transplant. The CDR3 DNA follows: TGCGCCAGCAGCCAAGGAGGCAGAACAGATACGCAGTATTTT. As protein: CASSQGGRTDTQYF.